This T cell receptor (beta chain) was obtained from a study of T cell responses to AZD1222 COVID-19 vaccine (dated by TCRdb to about 2021). As for the study more broadly: A total of 233 trial participants underwent TCR sequencing, of whom some 200 had received two doses of AZD1222 and some 25 had received two doses of the MenACWY control vaccine. Enrollment into the trials was organized by age into subgroups of 18-55, 56-69 and 70-plus years, and those subgroups contained 148, 28 and 57 TCR-sequenced participants, respectively.

The CDR3 regions of human TCRbeta chains were analyzed by immunosequencing. The study's own analysis went as follows. Repertoire TCRs were matched against a reference library of SARS-CoV-2-specific TCRs generated with the MIRA antigen-specificity platform. Breadth was defined as the fraction of unique TCRs that were SARS-CoV-2-associated. Depth was defined as the fraction of total T cells that were SARS-CoV-2-associated. Using the MIRA data, each spike-specific TCR was mapped to the spike region that the TCR reacts to and placed in a CD4 or CD8 class. Log10-transformed breadth and depth values were compared by one-way ANOVA with Sidak's multiple comparisons tests. This immuneACCESS table, as held by TCRdb, lists in-frame sequences with V and J called but not all clones. Of the missing ones, under half trace to an unresolved V gene in checked studies; the others have no known cause. The DNA gave D and trimming, while V, J and clone size come from that table. The sample table shows about 130,000 clones, and about 90% are seen once. Roughly 4.4% of the sample is in the top ten clones.

Overall results and qualifications from the work: Participants were mostly white British, with more females than males. The authors suggested clonal diversity may have been underestimated. In the small 56-69-year group, the increase in depth fell short of significance, most likely because of low power. After two AZD1222 doses, spike-specific TCR breadth and depth were significantly higher than at day 0 and than in MenACWY recipients. Because no day 14 peak-response samples were available, repertoires were characterized only after the peak T cell response. The whole spike protein was spanned by vaccine-associated CD4 TCRs, and dominant responses were seen in regions 160-218 and 743-854. Conclusions about previously exposed vaccinees are limited because only six or seven AZD1222 recipients were SARS-CoV-2 seropositive at baseline. Reportedly, close to half of the unique spike-specific TCRs recognized epitopes lying outside the regions that are mutated in the B.1.351 and B.1.1.7 variants.

With respect to this clone: The antigen it recognizes is unknown. Base qualities were left out, and no much larger clone turns up one base away.

V sheds 3 bases and J sheds 8 bases, leaving 10 bases between their ends. The CDR3, cysteine through phenylalanine, is 12 amino acids long. Just CDR3 DNA is preserved here, 36 bases in frame from base 1. According to the germline V gene, CDR1 reads MDHEN and CDR2 reads SYDVKM. This specimen's time point label, per the study, means: baseline before first vaccination. The meaning of the sample's treatment or condition label: meningococcal conjugate vaccine given as trial control. Vaccinee samples came from UK trials COV001 and COV002, including a single-blind randomized controlled phase 2/3 trial of AZD1222 (ChAdOx1 nCoV-19) in healthy adults. Trial participant PBMC samples were collected at day 0 and day 28 after the second dose for TCRbeta chain sequencing.

The source material was peripheral blood, sampled on day 0 of MenACWY control vaccination. The source of this sequence is an adult in good health. This chain joins TRBV28 to TRBJ1-2; a confident D gene designation cannot be given. The nucleotides read TGTGCCAGCAGTTTGGAGGCCTGGGGCTACACCTTC. Its product reads: CASSLEAWGYTF.